The 18 T cell receptor beta chains presented below share a single source sample, sequenced in a study of shared clonotypes between healthy human individuals. The protocol was immunoSEQ multiplex PCR, while the TCRdb copy is restricted to in-frame clones and leaves out a portion. Of 2 million to 2.5 million clones in the sample, 85% to 95% were seen once. Sequenced sample: naive CD4+ T cells from PBMCs. Subset described: CD45RA+ positively selected. The receptors originated from a man between 18 and 29 years old in good health. Some clones in this sample may be carry-over from other donors' samples.

This clone appeared a single time. The V gene is TRBV7-3, the J gene TRBJ1-1; the match to TRBD1 covers 7 bases. The CDR3 contains 16 residues. CDR1 and CDR2 (germline): SGHTA, FQGTGA. After removal of 5 bases from V and 5 bases from J, the junction contained 14 bases not matched to a gene. The CDR3 DNA reads as TGTGCCAGCAGCCCCACCCGACAGGGTTCGGGTACTGAAGCTTTCTTT. Translated: CASSPTRQGSGTEAFF. Variable domain in full (rest from reference TRBV7-3 and TRBJ1-1): GAGVSQTPSNKVTEKGKYVELRCDPISGHTALYWYRQSLGQGPEFLIYFQGTGAADDSGLPNDRFFAVRPEGSVSTLKIQRTERGDSAVYLCASSPTRQGSGTEAFFGQGTRLTVV.

The rearrangement uses TRBV10-1 and TRBJ2-7; 10 nucleotides agree with TRBD1. Germline CDR1 and CDR2: WNHNN and SYGVQD (reference sequence). The V gene end was trimmed by 5 bases and the J gene end by 4 bases; junction bases not matched to a gene: 8. The CDR3 totals 15 residues. For the CDR3, the DNA is TGCGCCAGCAGTACTAACCCGGGACAGGGGTACGAGCAGTACTTC. It yields the protein CASSTNPGQGYEQYF.

The V call is TRBV19, the J call TRBJ1-2; 9 nucleotides agree with TRBD1. The CDR3 is made up of 16 amino acids. Germline CDR1 is LNHDA and CDR2 is SQIVND (reference sequence). The junction had 10 bases not matched to a gene; V was cut back by 6 bases and J by 2 bases. CDR3 loop: CASSPAGDRGNYGYTF. The CDR3 DNA sequence: TGTGCCAGTAGCCCTGCCGGAGACAGGGGGAACTATGGCTACACCTTC.

The rearrangement links TRBV6-5 to TRBJ2-1; TRBD1 agrees at 12 bases. V trimming: 0 bases; J trimming: 6 bases; junction bases outside the gene matches: 0. This CDR3 spans 15 amino acids. Germline V gene sequence: CDR1 MNHEY, CDR2 SVGAGI. CDR3 in amino acids: CASSYSGQGANEQFF. In DNA, the CDR3 is TGTGCCAGCAGTTACTCGGGACAGGGGGCCAATGAGCAGTTCTTC.

This clone was picked up a small number of times. The chain recombines TRBV10-2 with TRBJ1-5, with 8 bases matching TRBD1. V dropped 3 bases and J dropped 3; count of bases not matched to a gene: 10. The CDR3 has 17 amino acids. Germline CDR1 is WSHSY and CDR2 is SAAADI. The CDR3 loop is CASSDPGQGINNQPQHF. The CDR3 DNA follows: TGCGCCAGCAGTGACCCCGGACAGGGAATTAACAATCAGCCCCAGCATTTT.

V and J are TRBV5-1 and TRBJ1-2; 9 nucleotides match TRBD1. The V segment lost 7 bases and the J segment 0 bases; nucleotides outside the gene matches: 19. Germline V gives CDR1 SGHRS, CDR2 YFSETQ. This CDR3 has 19 amino acids. The CDR3 nucleotides read TGCGCCAGCGGTCCAACCCTCACCGGGACAGGGAATACTAACTATGGCTACACCTTC. Protein product: CASGPTLTGTGNTNYGYTF.

The gene calls are TRBV19 and TRBJ1-5; D not certain. V was trimmed by 4 bases and J by 4 bases, leaving 11 bases between them. The CDR3 consists of 14 residues. CDR1 is LNHDA and CDR2 is SQIVND in the germline V gene (reference sequence). The CDR3 loop reads CASSTGNPNQPQHF. Written as DNA, the CDR3 is TGTGCCAGTAGTACTGGGAACCCTAATCAGCCCCAGCATTTT.

With regard to this clone: This sample also contains other DNA sequences that code for the same CDR3. J is TRBJ1-3 and V is TRBV6-5; D remains unclear. There are 12 residues in the CDR3. Per germline, CDR1 MNHEY and CDR2 SVGAGI. The V end lost 0 bases, the J end lost 4 bases, and 1 base lay between the germline ends. CDR3 region: CASSYSGNTIYF. In DNA form, the CDR3 reads TGTGCCAGCAGTTACTCAGGAAACACCATATATTTT.

The genes are TRBV7-2 and TRBJ2-1; 12 bases agree with TRBD2. The CDR3 has 16 amino acids. CDR1 and CDR2 from the germline V gene are SGHTA and FQGNSA. Unmatched junction bases numbered 8, after V lost 1 base and J lost 10 bases. In DNA, the CDR3 is TGTGCCAGCAGCTTAGGGTGGGCTAGCGGGAGGGGAGAGCAGTTCTTC. It codes for CASSLGWASGRGEQFF.

This clone is a singleton in its sample. This chain joins TRBV2 and TRBJ2-1; 12 bases map to TRBD2. The CDR3 is made up of 16 amino acids. The ends lost 6 bases at V and 0 bases at J; junction bases unmatched: 3. The germline CDR1 and CDR2 sequences are SNHLY and FYNNEI. In DNA form, the CDR3 reads TGTGCCAGCAGATTGACTAGCGGGAGCTCCTACAATGAGCAGTTCTTC. This gives the protein CASRLTSGSSYNEQFF.

The V gene is TRBV4-3, the J gene TRBJ1-2, with 8 nucleotides matching TRBD1. The germline gives CDR1 LGHNA, CDR2 YSLEER. With 3 bases clipped from V and 2 bases from J, the junction kept 8 bases outside the gene matches. The length of the CDR3 is 16 residues. The CDR3 loop is CASSHERTGGNYGYTF. DNA of the CDR3: TGCGCCAGCAGCCACGAGCGTACAGGGGGGAACTATGGCTACACCTTC.

This clone was observed a single time. The V and J genes are TRBV9 and TRBJ1-1; 7 bases map to TRBD1. Germline-derived CDR1 and CDR2 are SGDLS and YYNGEE. This CDR3 contains 15 residues. The J segment lost 3 bases and the V segment lost 4 bases, leaving 9 bases of the junction unmatched. The CDR3 DNA is TGTGCCAGCAGCCCCCAGACAGGGCGGGACACTGAAGCTTTCTTT. It encodes CASSPQTGRDTEAFF. Supplemented by reference TRBV9 and TRBJ1-1, the full variable domain reads DSGVTQTPKHLITATGQRVTLRCSPRSGDLSVYWYQQSLDQGLQFLIQYYNGEERAKGNILERFSAQQFPDLHSELNLSSLELGDSALYFCASSPQTGRDTEAFFGQGTRLTVV.

This clone occurred once. The genes are TRBV11-2 and TRBJ2-5; the match to TRBD1 covers 10 bases. Germline CDR1 is SGHAT and CDR2 is FQNNGV. The V and J ends lost 3 bases and 3 bases, in that order; junction bases with no gene match: 1. The CDR3 sequence is 14 residues long. The CDR3 protein is CASSLDRGKETQYF. CDR3 coding DNA: TGTGCCAGCAGCTTGGACAGGGGGAAAGAGACCCAGTACTTC. Based on the CDR3 plus reference TRBV11-2 and TRBJ2-5, the full variable domain is EAGVAQSPRYKIIEKRQSVAFWCNPISGHATLYWYQQILGQGPKLLIQFQNNGVVDDSQLPKDRFSAERLKGVDSTLKIQPAKLEDSAVYLCASSLDRGKETQYFGPGTRLLVL.

J is TRBJ2-7 and V is TRBV10-1; 8 nucleotides line up with TRBD2. The CDR3 totals 16 residues. CDR1 and CDR2 from the germline V gene are WNHNN and SYGVQD (reference sequence). The V and J ends lost 3 bases and 2 bases, in that order; junction bases with no gene match: 9. The chain's CDR3 is CASSEYRSGSTYEQYF. CDR3 in DNA: TGCGCCAGCAGTGAATATCGGAGCGGGAGCACCTACGAGCAGTACTTC.

As concerns this clone: One junction end disagrees with the germline gene, perhaps due to a read error. J is TRBJ2-7 and V is TRBV15; 7 bases match TRBD1. The CDR3 sequence is 13 residues long. The germline V gene has CDR1 LNHNV and CDR2 YYDKDF (reference sequence). CDR3 amino acids: CATSRNPGTVYDF. In nucleotides, the CDR3 is TGTGCCACCAGCAGAAACCCCGGGACAGTCTACGACTTC.

The chain joins TRBV5-5 to TRBJ1-1; TRBD1 aligns across 12 bases. CDR1 is SGHKS, CDR2 YYEKEE, per germline (reference sequence). The CDR3 totals 15 residues. V trimming: 4 bases; J trimming: 8 bases; junction bases outside the gene matches: 9. The CDR3 coding sequence is TGTGCCAGCAGCGTTACCGGGACAGGGGGCCGCGAAGCTTTCTTT. As protein: CASSVTGTGGREAFF.

V gene TRBV11-2 combines with J gene TRBJ1-6; TRBD1 aligns across 11 bases. CDR1 is SGHAT and CDR2 is FQNNGV in the germline V gene. The CDR3 consists of 16 residues. V dropped 2 bases and J dropped 8; count of bases not matched to a gene: 5. In nucleotides, the CDR3 is TGTGCCAGCAGCTTAAACCCGGGACAGGGGGATTCACCCCTCCACTTT. Its translation is CASSLNPGQGDSPLHF.

This clone was found a few times. Other DNA sequences in this specimen translate into the identical CDR3. The gene calls are TRBV18 and TRBJ2-2, with 7 bases that match TRBD1. The V gene end was trimmed by 3 bases and the J gene end by 1 base; junction bases not matched to a gene: 5. CDR1 is KGHSH and CDR2 is LQKENI in the germline V gene. CDR3 length: 16 residues. In DNA form, the CDR3 reads TGTGCCAGCTCACCTCGACAGGGCCTGAACACCGGGGAGCTGTTTTTT. Its protein is CASSPRQGLNTGELFF.